Below, one TCR beta chain is given with its context. This record comes from a study of blood T cell repertoires in COVID-19. For the study at large: Sites across the United States, Italy and Spain contributed samples from acute and convalescent COVID-19. PBMCs, B-cell-depleted T cells, or T cells provided the cDNA or gDNA that made up the material.

Under the authors' procedure: Quantification of nucleated cells was approximated via reference gene primer amplification. Some clones are missing from TCRdb's copy, which holds only in-frame ones; the method was immunoSEQ multiplex PCR. V and J calls and clone size come straight from that table; D and trimming were deduced from the DNA. The sample has about 47,000 clones; approximately 71% are singletons. The specimen sequenced was peripheral blood. This TCR came from a man aged 80 or over with acute or convalescent COVID-19.

CDR3: CASTLGTGGKTEAFF. CDR3 nucleotides: TGTGCCAGTACCCTGGGGACAGGGGGGAAAACTGAAGCTTTCTTT. This chain connects TRBV19 to TRBJ1-1; 11 positions agree with TRBD1. V gave up 7 bases and J gave up 5 bases; unmatched junction bases: 9. The CDR3 length is 15 residues. Germline CDR1 and CDR2: LNHDA and SQIVND (reference sequence).